This T cell receptor (beta chain) derives from a study of cytomegalovirus exposure and HLA in healthy donors. Nominal health characterized the donors when sampled, though unrecorded immune exposures were likely. Researchers ran the PCR with 60 Vbeta and 13 Jbeta primers. How the authors handled the data: About 10 million shared chains were among approximately 80 million unique TCR beta chains counted in a later analysis. Data came from immunoSEQ multiplex PCR; TCRdb stores just in-frame clones and leaves some out. V, J and clone size reflect that table, while D and trimming were determined from the DNA. The sample includes fewer than 150,000 clones, 74% seen only once; the top ten take roughly 6.3%. Whole-study results and caveats: In vitro experiments confirmed that three CMV-associated chains were specific for CMV antigens. The authors enumerated 164 TCR beta chains as linked to cytomegalovirus.

Points on this clone: The antigen remains unidentified.

This CDR3 region has 13 residues. Per germline, CDR1 GTSNPN and CDR2 SVGIG (reference sequence). The V end was cut by 5 bases, the J end by 6 bases, with 17 bases between. The receptor was derived from a woman aged 45-60 years in good health and CMV-seropositive. The sequenced material came from PBMCs. This chain connects TRBV30 to TRBJ2-7; a weak D match, TRBD1 (7 bases). This chain's CDR3 is CAWRGQGVGEQYF. The CDR3 DNA reads TGTGCCTGGCGGGGGCAGGGGGTCGGCGAGCAGTACTTC.